The 9 T cell receptor beta chains listed next were all sequenced from one sample in a study of cytomegalovirus exposure and HLA in healthy donors. PCR used 60 Vbeta primers and 13 Jbeta primers. Libraries were prepared by immunoSEQ multiplex PCR; TCRdb keeps only in-frame clonotypes and omits some of them. The sample contains 50,000 to 75,000 clones, approximately 80% of which appear only once. The material sequenced was PBMCs. These receptors were obtained from a woman aged 40-49 years in good health and CMV-seronegative.

The rearrangement links TRBV6-6 to TRBJ1-2; 7 nucleotides agree with TRBD1. The CDR3 sequence is 13 residues long. The germline V gene has CDR1 MNHNY and CDR2 SVGAGI (reference sequence). With V trimmed by 6 bases and J by 4 bases, 5 bases remained unmatched. DNA of the CDR3: TGTGCCAGCAGCGAACAGGGGAGCTATGGCTACACCTTC. This sequence encodes CASSEQGSYGYTF.

This chain connects TRBV7-9 to TRBJ2-7; D is possibly TRBD2 (6 bases). The CDR3 has 15 amino acids. Germline CDR1 SEHNR, CDR2 FQNEAQ (reference sequence). Deletions cut 4 bases from V and 2 bases from J, with 15 bases between. The CDR3 sequence is CASSSNRDSTYEQYF. The CDR3 nucleotides read TGTGCCAGCAGCTCGAACCGGGACTCGACCTACGAGCAGTACTTC. The variable domain in full, with the rest retrieved from reference TRBV7-9 and TRBJ2-7, is DTGVSQNPRHKITKRGQNVTFRCDPISEHNRLYWYRQTLGQGPEFLTYFQNEAQLEKSRLLSDRFSAERPKGSFSTLEIQRTEQGDSAMYLCASSSNRDSTYEQYFGPGTRLTVT.

V is TRBV10-3 and J is TRBJ1-2; 9 positions agree with TRBD1. The germline V gene encodes CDR1 ENHRY and CDR2 SYGVKD. This CDR3 is 17 amino acids long. J was trimmed by 4 bases and V by 4 bases; bases with no gene match: 13. The CDR3 nucleotides are TGTGCCATCAGTGGCTACAGGGGGCCCTCCCGAGGCTATGGCTACACCTTC. Residues: CAISGYRGPSRGYGYTF.

This clone was seen a single time. This sequence joins TRBV6-6 and TRBJ1-1, with 11 positions matching TRBD1. With 2 bases clipped from V and 6 bases from J, the junction kept 2 bases outside the gene matches. The CDR3 sequence is 14 residues long. Germline assignment: CDR1 MNHNY and CDR2 SVGAGI (reference sequence). CDR3 DNA sequence: TGTGCCAGCAGTTACGGGACAGGGGGACCTGAAGCTTTCTTT. Translating it yields CASSYGTGGPEAFF.

In its sample, this clone was seen once. The chain is built from TRBV28 and TRBJ1-2, with a possible D match to TRBD1 (6 bases). The CDR3 has 12 residues. Germline values: CDR1 MDHEN, CDR2 SYDVKM. V lost 9 bases and J 4 bases, leaving 12 bases between the germline ends. The CDR3: CASQGQAYGYTF. In DNA form, the CDR3 reads TGTGCCAGTCAGGGGCAGGCCTATGGCTACACCTTC.

In this sample, this clone turned up once. The chain carries TRBV27 and TRBJ1-1; maybe TRBD1 (5 bases). This CDR3 spans 15 amino acids. CDR1 and CDR2 from the germline V gene are MNHEY and SMNVEV (reference sequence). V lost 6 bases to trimming and J lost 1 base, with 15 bases between them. The CDR3 spells CASRPTGRENTEAFF. For the CDR3, the DNA is TGTGCCAGCAGACCAACAGGCAGGGAGAACACTGAAGCTTTCTTT.

The rearrangement links TRBV6-1 to TRBJ2-7; 8 nucleotides agree with TRBD1. The germline V gene encodes CDR1 MNHNS and CDR2 SASEGT. After removal of 4 bases from V and 3 bases from J, the junction contained 5 bases not matched to a gene. The length of the CDR3 is 14 residues. CDR3 sequence reads: CASSGTGTGYEQYF. The CDR3 DNA follows: TGTGCCAGCAGTGGCACCGGGACAGGCTACGAGCAGTACTTC.

The chain employs TRBV10-3 and TRBJ2-7, with unresolved D. CDR3 length: 14 amino acids. CDR1 and CDR2 (germline): ENHRY, SYGVKD. V lost 4 bases and J lost 2, with 12 bases in between. The CDR3 protein is CAISGTGAPYEQYF. The CDR3 DNA reads TGTGCCATCAGTGGAACGGGTGCCCCCTACGAGCAGTACTTC.

In regard to this clone: The same CDR3 can be traced to other DNA sequences in this sample. The chain is built from TRBV5-1 and TRBJ2-5, with 11 bases lining up with TRBD1. CDR3 length: 15 amino acids. Germline V gene data show CDR1 as SGHRS and CDR2 as YFSETQ. Trimming at V came to 3 bases and at J to 3 bases, leaving 4 bases not matched to a gene. CDR3 sequence reads: CASSWGTGGEETQYF. In nucleotides, the CDR3 is TGCGCCAGCAGCTGGGGGACAGGGGGGGAAGAGACCCAGTACTTC.